Listed here is a single TCR beta chain. It may be a read error: a sequence one base away is much more abundant. Germline lookup yields CDR1 GTSNPN and CDR2 SVGIG (reference sequence). The CDR3 is 15 amino acids. The sample belongs to a study of low-dose radiotherapy and immunotherapy resistance in tumors. Whole-study context: The patients were given nivolumab 240 mg every two weeks and ipilimumab 1 mg/kg every six weeks, through an intravenous route.

A constant-region primer paired with the V-primer adapter amplified TCRs over about 20 PCR cycles. mRNA that had been isolated underwent amplification through in vitro transcription. TCRdb ran MiXCR on the reads and lists one entry per CDR3 protein. This repertoire shows approximately 52,000 distinct CDR3 sequences, approximately 31% found once; its top ten account for roughly 8%. Documented time point: after trial treatment. This sample's treatment: LDRT plus nivolumab, ipilimumab, low-dose cyclophosphamide and aspirin (RACIN trial). The specimen was PBMCs, collected after low-dose radiotherapy plus immunotherapy. The V call is TRBV30, the J call TRBJ1-5, with TRBD1 matching 7 bases. The TCR was taken from a male donor with rectosigmoid adenocarcinoma. The CDR3: CAWSAGTASNQPKHF. The DNA of the CDR3 is TGTGCCTGGAGTGCCGGGACAGCCTCCAATCAGCCCAAGCATTTT. The complete variable domain, with remaining parts taken from reference TRBV30 and TRBJ1-5, reads SQTIHQWPATLVQPVGSPLSLECTVEGTSNPNLYWYRQAAGRGLQLLFYSVGIGQISSEVPQNLSASRPQDRQFILSSKKLLLSDSGFYLCAWSAGTASNQPKHFGDGTRLSIL.